This TCR beta chain came from a study of molecular identifiers for immune sequencing clone quantification. TCRdb called the PCR reads again in MiXCR, with one record for every CDR3 protein. The data hold some 580,000 distinct CDR3 sequences, with around 25% observed a single time. The CDR3 sequence is 15 residues long. Germline V gives CDR1 SQVTM, CDR2 ANQGSEA. Details on this clonotype: Possible read error: a much larger clone is one base away.

The sequenced sample was naive CD8+ T cells from blood, with Jurkat cell RNA spiked in. The subset here: FACS-sorted CD8+CD4-CCR7+CD45RA+ naive T cells. The chain uses TRBV29-1 and TRBJ1-1, with D unclear. The sequence derives from a human donor in good health. Some libraries in this study had Jurkat cell RNA spiked in. As DNA, the CDR3 is TGCAGCGTTGAAGATCGGTCCATGATAAACACTGAAGCTTACTTT. Encoded protein: CSVEDRSMINTEAYF.